Listed below are T cell receptor beta chains from one sample, sequenced in a study of identical twins. TCRdb called the 5' RACE reads again in MiXCR, with one record for every CDR3 protein. Among 1.5 million to 2 million distinct CDR3 sequences listed, around a third were seen once. The sequencing input was cord blood. The receptor source for this set is a newborn girl in good health. Both conserved end residues are part of each CDR3.

v_call cdr3_aa
TRBV29-1 CSVGGLFLDTQYF
TRBV3-1 CASSQGGTRADTQYF
TRBV20-1 CSASNRGKVDTQYF
TRBV20-1 CSAARQGAFF
TRBV7-9 CASSLLRVSRRSSSGNTIYF
TRBV10-3 CAISWGRETQYF
TRBV4-1 CASSQVVGGGNQPQHF
TRBV19 CASSMGTGWGTEAFF
TRBV5-1 CASSNRGAYNSPLHF
TRBV20-1 CSARDWDSPYEQYF
TRBV5-1 CASSLAGKDYEQYF
TRBV20-1 CSAPGYSYEQYF
TRBV7-2 CASNKEGQPQHF
TRBV6-2/TRBV6-3 CASQGLAGGFYEQYF
TRBV6-2/TRBV6-3 CASTSHGTGGNEQYF
TRBV11-2 CASSTSQAGGGDTQYF
TRBV6-7 CAIRPRGATTGELFF
TRBV6-1 CASSDFNSYNEQFF
TRBV3-1 CASSQAAGPINGYTF
TRBV2 CASSEIAVHPQLETQYF
TRBV4-2 CASSQRDNEQYF
TRBV21-1 CASSNRDKGSNTEAFF
TRBV12-3/TRBV12-4 CASSLTGQAYGYTF
TRBV7-7 CASSSGAGSLNEQFF
TRBV2 CASKSGGYTF
TRBV9 CASSVVSGKETQYF
TRBV24-1 CATRGNRPMSTDTQYF
TRBV12-3/TRBV12-4 CASSTFRGGYRYEQYF
TRBV11-2 CASSLISGLYNEQFF
TRBV7-2 CASLWRPETQYF
TRBV28 CASRGPGRFSPLHF
TRBV7-2 CASSSRTRRNEQFF
TRBV5-1 CASSLMGSGRDANIQYF
TRBV5-1 CASRVPSGRVQETQYF
TRBV12-3/TRBV12-4 CASSFGGTDQPQHF
TRBV25-1 CASSVLSGFSSYNEQFF
TRBV12-3/TRBV12-4 CASSLGGGSRANEQFF
TRBV9 CASSSRHSGANVLTF
TRBV7-9 CASSSPNRGRNYGYTF
TRBV6-5 CASTQHWGNEQFF
TRBV28 CASSLFSGRASETQYF
TRBV20-1 CSALTDSNQPQHF
TRBV20-1 CSAPVLAGVGSYNEQFF
TRBV9 CASSLSYRANNEQFF
TRBV9 CASSLTPTGGEQFF
TRBV7-9 CASSMTSGRAVGQFF
TRBV5-1 CASSFSGGNQPQHF
TRBV27 CASSSLTSASSYEQYF
TRBV6-6 CTSKGTDTQYF
TRBV28 CASSFGLGRSQPQHF
TRBV27 CASSKGGLLYDQETQYF
TRBV29-1 CSVGRTSGSGWDNEQFF
TRBV20-1 CSARGPRDLDYGYTF
TRBV10-3 CAISEAAITYNEQFF
TRBV28 CASRIQGPGYTF
TRBV29-1 CSFSTGGPYSNQPQHF